This T cell receptor (beta chain) originates from a study of blood T cell repertoires in COVID-19. Enrolled during active infection, Seattle patients were then followed longitudinally. This CDR3 region has 14 residues. Trimming at V came to 7 bases and at J to 3 bases, leaving 8 bases not matched to a gene. CDR1 MDHEN and CDR2 SYDVKM come from the germline V gene. Some clones are missing from TCRdb's copy, which holds only in-frame ones; the method was immunoSEQ multiplex PCR. The sample has around 280,000 clones; roughly 90% are singletons. This rearrangement joins TRBV28 to TRBJ1-2, with TRBD1 matching 7 bases. Material: peripheral blood. The receptor was derived from a woman in her 30s with COVID-19, enrolled during active disease. CDR3 protein: CASTHQGVDYGYTF. CDR3 DNA: TGTGCCAGCACCCACCAGGGGGTGGACTATGGCTACACCTTC.